Described below is a single TCR beta chain sequence and its context. Its cognate antigen is unknown. The entry originates in a study of shared clonotypes between healthy human individuals. Study background: Sampling drew on donors who were a couple of women and a few men aged 18 to 49. The plates for each donor numbered three CD4 naive, three CD4 memory, two CD8 naive and one CD8 memory. Study-level points and caveats: The authors sampled blood alone, and tissue repertoires likely differ. Approximately 4.6% of naive CD4 clonotypes were common to several donors.

This CDR3 has 13 residues. Germline V CDR1 and CDR2: MNHEY, SVGAGI. Trimming cost V 6 bases and J 3 bases; bases outside gene matches: 3. Profiling relied on immunoSEQ multiplex PCR, and the TCRdb table lists in-frame clones only, not all of them. This sample has about 600,000 clones, with 97% found just once. This chain links TRBV6-5 with TRBJ2-7; 9 nucleotides agree with TRBD1. Material: naive CD4+ T cells sorted from blood. Subset described: CD45RA+ positively selected. The clonotype comes from a woman aged 25 to 39 in good health. The CDR3 bases are TGTGCCAGCAGACGGGACAGGGACTACGAGCAGTACTTC. Protein product: CASRRDRDYEQYF.